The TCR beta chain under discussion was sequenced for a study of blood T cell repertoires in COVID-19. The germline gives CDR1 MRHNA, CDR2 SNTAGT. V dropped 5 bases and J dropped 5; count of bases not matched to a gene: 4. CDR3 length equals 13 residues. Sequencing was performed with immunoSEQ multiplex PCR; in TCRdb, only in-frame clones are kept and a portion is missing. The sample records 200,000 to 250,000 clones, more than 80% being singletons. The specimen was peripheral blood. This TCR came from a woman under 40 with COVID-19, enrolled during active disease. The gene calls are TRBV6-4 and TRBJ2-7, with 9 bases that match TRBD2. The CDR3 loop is CASSRREGDEQYF. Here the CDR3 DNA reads TGTGCCAGCAGTAGGCGGGAGGGCGACGAGCAGTACTTC.